What follows are 24 T cell receptor beta chains derived from one specimen sequenced in a study of cytomegalovirus exposure and HLA in healthy donors. PCR was performed using 60 Vbeta and 13 Jbeta primers. Profiling relied on immunoSEQ multiplex PCR, and the TCRdb table lists in-frame clones only, not all of them. The sample consists of around 150,000 clones, roughly 75% of them appearing once. The sequenced sample consisted of PBMCs. The source of these receptors is a man aged 40-50 years in good health and CMV-seropositive.

V gene TRBV5-1 combines with J gene TRBJ2-1; D may be TRBD1 (5 bases). The CDR3 has 15 amino acids. Germline V gives CDR1 SGHRS, CDR2 YFSETQ. Trimming removed 2 bases at V and 3 bases at J, with 12 bases between. The DNA for the CDR3 is TGCGCCAGCAGCTTTTCGGCGACAGTCTACAATGAGCAGTTCTTC. Translating gives CASSFSATVYNEQFF.

In its sample, this clone was seen a few times. The gene calls are TRBV9 and TRBJ2-1, with 10 bases aligning to TRBD1. From germline, CDR1 is SGDLS and CDR2 YYNGEE. CDR3 length equals 15 residues. After removal of 3 bases from V and 7 bases from J, the junction contained 7 bases not matched to a gene. The CDR3 DNA is TGTGCCAGCAGCGCTCGAATGGACAGGGGGAATGAGCAGTTCTTC. Residues: CASSARMDRGNEQFF.

The chain couples TRBV7-2 to TRBJ2-2; 9 bases are shared with TRBD1. In germline, CDR1 is SGHTA, CDR2 FQGNSA. The CDR3 runs 14 residues. With V trimmed by 5 bases and J by 10 bases, 8 bases remained unmatched. For the CDR3, the DNA is TGTGCCAGCAGCCCCCGACAGGGGGGGTTGGAGCTGTTTTTT. This sequence encodes CASSPRQGGLELFF.

This clone has only a few counts. The chain couples TRBV2 to TRBJ1-5, with 8 positions matching TRBD1. The CDR3 has 14 amino acids. Germline-derived CDR1 and CDR2 are SNHLY and FYNNEI. V shed 8 bases, J shed 1 base, and the junction held 4 bases outside the gene matches. The CDR3 DNA is TGTGCCAGCCAGGGGGCTGGGAGCAATCAGCCCCAGCATTTT. It codes for CASQGAGSNQPQHF.

The chain recombines TRBV2 with TRBJ2-1; 16 bases fit TRBD2. The germline V gene encodes CDR1 SNHLY and CDR2 FYNNEI. J lost 0 bases, V lost 4 bases, and 3 bases had no gene match. The CDR3 has 18 amino acids. CDR3 loop: CASSGGLAGGSSYNEQFF. For the CDR3, the DNA is TGTGCCAGCAGTGGGGGACTAGCGGGAGGGAGCTCCTACAATGAGCAGTTCTTC.

The table lists this clone with a count of one. V usage is TRBV5-1 and J usage is TRBJ2-3, with 8 bases fitting TRBD1. The CDR3 is 13 residues long. The germline CDR1 and CDR2 sequences are SGHRS and YFSETQ. Losses at the gene ends were 2 bases for V and 6 bases for J; bases not matched to a gene: 2. CDR3 in DNA: TGCGCCAGCAGCTTCCGGGACAGGGATACGCAGTATTTT. Protein sequence: CASSFRDRDTQYF.

This sequence joins TRBV7-8 and TRBJ1-6, with no clear D. Trimming took 1 base from V and 9 from J, leaving 13 bases between them. The CDR3 consists of 15 residues. Germline V gene data show CDR1 as SGHVS and CDR2 as FQNEAQ. The CDR3 reads CASSLDAVASSPLHF. The CDR3 DNA follows: TGTGCCAGCAGCTTAGATGCGGTTGCCAGTTCACCCCTCCACTTT.

This clone was seen a handful of times. V and J are TRBV6-6 and TRBJ2-5; 7 bases map to TRBD1. This CDR3 region has 14 residues. Germline V lookup: CDR1 MNHNY, CDR2 SVGAGI (reference sequence). V was clipped by 4 bases and J by 3 bases; unmatched bases: 5. The CDR3 reads CASSWGTAKETQYF. CDR3 sequence (DNA): TGTGCCAGCAGTTGGGGGACAGCTAAAGAGACCCAGTACTTC.

This chain connects TRBV4-3 to TRBJ2-1; D may be TRBD1 (6 bases). The V gene's germline CDR1 is LGHNA and CDR2 YSLEER. This CDR3 region has 18 residues. V lost 0 bases to trimming and J lost 0 bases, with 15 bases between them. In DNA form, the CDR3 reads TGCGCCAGCAGCCAAGATCTCCCGGACAGCAGCTCCTACAATGAGCAGTTCTTC. It is translated as CASSQDLPDSSSYNEQFF.

This clone has only one observation. The chain recombines TRBV5-6 with TRBJ1-3, with no clear D. The CDR3 has 16 amino acids. V was pared by 3 bases and J by 2 bases, with 15 bases between. CDR1 is SGHDT and CDR2 is YYEEEE in the germline V gene. The CDR3 bases are TGTGCCAGCAGCTACTTTGGGCTAAGGCCTGGAAACACCATATATTTT. It codes for CASSYFGLRPGNTIYF.

The chain uses TRBV19 and TRBJ1-5; D perhaps matches TRBD1 (6 bases). With 9 bases removed from V and 3 bases from J, the gap between germline ends came to 18 bases. CDR1 and CDR2 (germline): LNHDA, SQIVND (reference sequence). The CDR3 is 15 residues long. In nucleotides, the CDR3 is TGTGCCAGCCAAAGACAGGCTCGATTCAATCAGCCCCAGCATTTT. It is translated as CASQRQARFNQPQHF.

This clone has only a few counts. J is TRBJ1-1 and V is TRBV27, with 10 bases that match TRBD1. This CDR3 has 15 residues. The J segment lost 5 bases and the V segment lost 5 bases, leaving 8 bases of the junction unmatched. Germline V lookup: CDR1 MNHEY, CDR2 SMNVEV (reference sequence). CDR3 protein: CASSTRTGGKTEAFF. The DNA for the CDR3 is TGTGCCAGCAGTACGCGGACAGGGGGAAAGACTGAAGCTTTCTTT.

The chain uses TRBV7-2 and TRBJ1-2; 7 nucleotides line up with TRBD1. From germline, CDR1 is SGHTA and CDR2 FQGNSA. The CDR3 extends over 14 amino acids. V gave up 3 bases and J gave up 4 bases; unmatched junction bases: 5. The CDR3 spells CASSFGRGAYGYTF. The CDR3 nucleotides read TGTGCCAGCAGCTTTGGCAGGGGGGCCTATGGCTACACCTTC.

The chain combines TRBV5-4 with TRBJ2-3, with TRBD2 matching 13 bases. The CDR3 totals 18 residues. Germline loops: CDR1 SGHNT, CDR2 YYREEE (reference sequence). V dropped 4 bases and J dropped 2; count of bases not matched to a gene: 10. DNA for the CDR3: TGTGCCAGCAGCGCAGGGACTAGCGGGGTTCGAATCACAGATACGCAGTATTTT. This translates into CASSAGTSGVRITDTQYF.

This clone was seen only once. V gene TRBV5-1 combines with J gene TRBJ2-2; 9 bases line up with TRBD1. Germline values: CDR1 SGHRS, CDR2 YFSETQ. The CDR3 is 16 amino acids. With 4 bases clipped from V and 7 bases from J, the junction kept 11 bases outside the gene matches. The CDR3 is CASSASSGQGRGELFF. CDR3 coding DNA: TGCGCCAGCAGCGCGTCCTCGGGACAGGGTCGCGGGGAGCTGTTTTTT.

The chain joins TRBV5-5 to TRBJ2-3, with D perhaps TRBD1 (5 bases). This CDR3 is 15 amino acids long. Per germline, CDR1 SGHKS and CDR2 YYEKEE (reference sequence). Trimming took off 4 bases at V and 0 bases at J, with 12 bases between the two ends. Here the CDR3 reads CASSPQGSSTDTQYF. DNA of the CDR3: TGTGCCAGCAGCCCGCAGGGATCTAGCACAGATACGCAGTATTTT.

V and J are TRBV19 and TRBJ2-7; TRBD1 or TRBD2 may be the D gene (9 bases each). Germline V gives CDR1 LNHDA, CDR2 SQIVND (reference sequence). The CDR3 sequence is 19 residues long. The V and J ends lost 3 bases and 5 bases respectively, with 29 bases between them. This CDR3 reads CASSIRAGQGPSGINEQYF. CDR3 coding DNA: TGTGCCAGTAGTATCCGGGCAGGACAGGGGCCTAGCGGGATCAACGAGCAGTACTTC.

The chain employs TRBV27 and TRBJ1-4; the D gene is possibly TRBD1 (5 bases). Germline V gene data show CDR1 as MNHEY and CDR2 as SMNVEV (reference sequence). The CDR3 sequence is 15 residues long. V lost 5 bases, J lost 5 bases, and 15 bases lay in between. The CDR3 bases are TGTGCCAGCAGTACAAAGGGGTATAGGAATGAAAAACTGTTTTTT. Encoded protein: CASSTKGYRNEKLFF.

V gene TRBV30 combines with J gene TRBJ2-3; 7 bases match TRBD1. V shed 4 bases, J shed 2 bases, and the junction held 9 bases outside the gene matches. The length of the CDR3 is 15 residues. Germline lookup yields CDR1 GTSNPN and CDR2 SVGIG (reference sequence). The CDR3 nucleotides read TGTGCCTGGACCCTAGGGGGCGGTCACACAGATACGCAGTATTTT. Translating gives CAWTLGGGHTDTQYF.

The rearrangement joins TRBV18 to TRBJ2-2, with 11 bases identical to TRBD2. V gave up 4 bases and J gave up 0 bases; unmatched junction bases: 13. The CDR3 contains 20 residues. CDR1 and CDR2 (germline): KGHSH, LQKENI. CDR3 in amino acids: CASSLYKGLAGHSNTGELFF. The DNA of the CDR3 is TGTGCCAGCTCACTTTACAAAGGACTAGCGGGCCATTCGAACACCGGGGAGCTGTTTTTT.

The rearrangement links TRBV4-3 to TRBJ2-7, with D perhaps matching TRBD2 (6 bases). Trimming cost V 0 bases and J 7 bases, with 10 bases left between them. Per the germline V gene, CDR1 is LGHNA and CDR2 is YSLEER. There are 13 residues in the CDR3. CDR3 sequence (DNA): TGCGCCAGCAGCCAAGATTGGGCGGGGGAGCAGTACTTC. Protein product: CASSQDWAGEQYF.

The rearrangement joins TRBV28 to TRBJ1-1; 7 bases agree with TRBD1. With 5 bases clipped from V and 0 bases from J, the junction kept 6 bases outside the gene matches. CDR3 length equals 15 residues. Germline V lookup: CDR1 MDHEN, CDR2 SYDVKM. This CDR3 reads CASSPLTGLNTEAFF. CDR3 coding DNA: TGTGCCAGCAGTCCCTTGACAGGGCTGAACACTGAAGCTTTCTTT. Combining the CDR3 with reference TRBV28 and TRBJ1-1 gives the whole variable domain DVKVTQSSRYLVKRTGEKVFLECVQDMDHENMFWYRQDPGLGLRLIYFSYDVKMKEKGDIPEGYSVSREKKERFSLILESASTNQTSMYLCASSPLTGLNTEAFFGQGTRLTVV.

The rearrangement uses TRBV29-1 and TRBJ2-7; tentatively, D is TRBD1 (6 bases). The CDR3 has 12 amino acids. V was shortened by 6 bases and J by 2 bases, with 11 bases between the two germline ends. The germline CDR1 and CDR2 sequences are SQVTM and ANQGSEA. CDR3 loop: CSVRDTPYEQYF. The CDR3 bases are TGCAGCGTCCGGGACACCCCCTACGAGCAGTACTTC.

V usage is TRBV9 and J usage is TRBJ2-7; 9 positions match TRBD1. The germline V gene has CDR1 SGDLS and CDR2 YYNGEE. The CDR3 totals 14 residues. V lost 0 bases and J lost 4; bases outside the gene matches: 2. CDR3 sequence: CASSVGTGVYEQYF. The CDR3 nucleotides are TGTGCCAGCAGCGTAGGGACAGGGGTTTACGAGCAGTACTTC.